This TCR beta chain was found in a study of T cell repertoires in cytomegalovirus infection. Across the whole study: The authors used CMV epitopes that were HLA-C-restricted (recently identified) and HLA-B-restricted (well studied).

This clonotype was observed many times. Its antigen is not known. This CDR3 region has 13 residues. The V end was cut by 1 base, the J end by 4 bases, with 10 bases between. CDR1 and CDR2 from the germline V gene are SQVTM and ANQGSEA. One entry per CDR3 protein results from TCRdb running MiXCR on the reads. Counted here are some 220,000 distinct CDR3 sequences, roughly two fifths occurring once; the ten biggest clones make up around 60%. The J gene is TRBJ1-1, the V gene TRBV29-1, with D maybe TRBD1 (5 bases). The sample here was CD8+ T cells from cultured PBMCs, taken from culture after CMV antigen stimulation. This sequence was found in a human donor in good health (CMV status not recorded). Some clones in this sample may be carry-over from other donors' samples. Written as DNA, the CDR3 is TGCAGCGTTGAAGGGCGGGGGACCACTGAAGCTTTCTTT. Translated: CSVEGRGTTEAFF.